This T cell receptor beta chain was sequenced during a study of blood T cell repertoires in COVID-19. At the level of the study: From T cells, B-cell-depleted T cells, or PBMCs came the material, which was cDNA or gDNA.

Germline CDR1 LNHNV, CDR2 YYDKDF (reference sequence). This CDR3 has 17 amino acids. Between the trimmed V and J ends, which lost 5 bases and 0 bases, there was a span of 19 bases. Source study methods: It was from reference gene primer amplification that nucleated cell counts were estimated. Clones were read by immunoSEQ multiplex PCR, and TCRdb kept only the in-frame ones, dropping some. D and trimming were read from the DNA, whereas the V and J calls and clone size are those reported in that table. The sample lists 140,000 to 150,000 clones, 88% occurring once. The sequencing input was peripheral blood. This receptor was taken from a human donor in a cohort sampled during active COVID-19. This chain links TRBV15 with TRBJ1-1; D may be TRBD1 (5 bases). In DNA form, the CDR3 reads TGTGCCACCAGCCCCCGTGTCGGGGGTGTCATGAACACTGAAGCTTTCTTT. Protein product: CATSPRVGGVMNTEAFF.